Listed here are 7 T cell receptor beta chains from one sample, sequenced in a study of blood T cell repertoires in COVID-19. TCRdb keeps only in-frame clones here, not all; method: immunoSEQ multiplex PCR. The sample holds about 270,000 clones; about nine tenths are singletons and the top ten take approximately 9%. Sequencing was carried out using peripheral blood. All receptors derive from a man aged 40-50 years with active or convalescent COVID-19.

V gene TRBV4-1 combines with J gene TRBJ1-2; maybe TRBD1 (5 bases). This CDR3 is 14 amino acids long. CDR1 is MGHRA and CDR2 is YSYEKL in the germline V gene. Trimming stripped 3 bases from V and 3 bases from J, with 11 bases between. The CDR3 DNA reads TGCGCCAGCAGCCACGCAGGGTTTGACTATGGCTACACCTTC. Translating it yields CASSHAGFDYGYTF.

This chain uses TRBV19 with TRBJ1-3, with D tentatively TRBD1 (6 bases). Germline CDR1 is LNHDA and CDR2 is SQIVND (reference sequence). V lost 2 bases and J 8 bases, leaving 16 bases between the germline ends. This CDR3 is 15 amino acids long. The CDR3 loop is CASSIIQGGGDTIYF. The CDR3, as DNA: TGTGCCAGTAGTATAATACAGGGTGGAGGCGACACCATATATTTT.

V is TRBV14 and J is TRBJ1-2; D gene uncertain. The germline V gene encodes CDR1 SGHDN and CDR2 FVKESK. Trimming stripped 4 bases from V and 4 bases from J, with 13 bases between. This CDR3 comprises 14 residues. CDR3 sequence reads: CASSPKTLSYGYTF. DNA of the CDR3: TGTGCCAGCAGCCCCAAGACACTCTCCTATGGCTACACCTTC.

This clone appeared many times. The same CDR3 arises from other DNA sequences in this sample as well. V gene TRBV30 combines with J gene TRBJ1-2, with a weak D call TRBD1 (6 bases). The ends were cut back, 2 bases at V and 4 bases at J, with 11 bases in the middle. CDR3 length equals 13 residues. Germline V gene sequence: CDR1 GTSNPN, CDR2 SVGIG (reference sequence). CDR3 nucleotides: TGTGCCTGGAGTTTCAGGGGCGGCTATGGCTACACCTTC. This sequence encodes CAWSFRGGYGYTF.

The chain recombines TRBV3-1 (or the pseudogene TRBV3-2) with TRBJ2-1; D is unresolved. Germline V CDR1 and CDR2: LGHDT, YNNKEL (reference sequence). The CDR3 length is 11 residues. V was cut by 1 base and J by 9 bases, with 4 bases left in between. As DNA, the CDR3 is TGTGCCAGCAGCCAAGTCCGTGAGCAGTTCTTC. As protein: CASSQVREQFF.

V gene TRBV11-3 combines with J gene TRBJ1-1; D unresolved. The CDR3 is made up of 13 amino acids. Germline lookup yields CDR1 SGHNT and CDR2 YENEEA. Trimming pared 2 bases from V and 6 bases from J, leaving 10 bases between. Here the CDR3 reads CASSLTYVAEAFF. CDR3 sequence (DNA): TGTGCCAGCAGCTTAACTTACGTCGCTGAAGCTTTCTTT. The full variable domain, its missing parts supplied by reference TRBV11-3 and TRBJ1-1, is EAGVVQSPRYKIIEKKQPVAFWCNPISGHNTLYWYLQNLGQGPELLIRYENEEAVDDSQLPKDRFSAERLKGVDSTLKIQPAELGDSAVYLCASSLTYVAEAFFGQGTRLTVV.

The CDR3 spells CASSLVMNTEAFF. The CDR3, as DNA: TGCGCCAGCAGCTTGGTCATGAACACTGAAGCTTTCTTT. This sequence joins TRBV5-1 and TRBJ1-1; unclear D gene. CDR1 SGHRS and CDR2 YFSETQ come from the germline V gene. The CDR3 is 13 residues long. The germline V and J ends were trimmed by 0 bases and 0 bases, with 3 bases remaining between them.